The 23 T cell receptor beta chains below come from one sample, sequenced in a study of OX40 agonist ivuxolimab in advanced cancers. Assay: immunoSEQ multiplex PCR; the TCRdb copy retains only in-frame clones and omits some. The sample yields tens of thousands of clones, 75% to 90% seen once. Sequences were derived from CD4+ or CD8+ T cells sorted from blood, sampled in a trial of the OX40 agonist ivuxolimab. These receptors all stem from an adult with an advanced solid tumor such as melanoma, head and neck, liver or kidney cancer.

This chain joins TRBV7-9 and TRBJ2-1, with 12 positions matching TRBD2. This CDR3 comprises 17 residues. CDR1 is SEHNR, CDR2 FQNEAQ, per germline (reference sequence). Trimming removed 0 bases from V and 9 bases from J; junction bases left unmatched: 9. CDR3 sequence: CASSLALASGRAAEQFF. CDR3 nucleotide sequence: TGTGCCAGCAGCTTAGCGCTGGCTAGCGGGAGGGCCGCTGAGCAGTTCTTC. Supplemented by reference TRBV7-9 and TRBJ2-1, the full variable domain reads DTGVSQNPRHKITKRGQNVTFRCDPISEHNRLYWYRQTLGQGPEFLTYFQNEAQLEKSRLLSDRFSAERPKGSFSTLEIQRTEQGDSAMYLCASSLALASGRAAEQFFGPGTRLTVL.

The chain recombines TRBV18 with TRBJ2-7; TRBD1 agrees at 8 bases. Germline assignment: CDR1 KGHSH and CDR2 LQKENI. The CDR3 consists of 15 residues. V was pared by 2 bases and J by 2 bases, with 5 bases of the junction left unmatched. CDR3 region: CASSPETGAPYEQYF. The CDR3 bases are TGTGCCAGCTCACCAGAGACAGGGGCCCCCTACGAGCAGTACTTC. Using reference TRBV18 and TRBJ2-7 for the parts outside the CDR3, the full variable domain is NAGVMQNPRHLVRRRGQEARLRCSPMKGHSHVYWYRQLPEEGLKFMVYLQKENIIDESGMPKERFSAEFPKEGPSILRIQQVVRGDSAAYFCASSPETGAPYEQYFGPGTRLTVT.

The V and J genes are TRBV18 and TRBJ1-3; D is perhaps TRBD1 (5 bases). The CDR3 spans 16 residues. Germline CDR1 KGHSH, CDR2 LQKENI. The V end lost 5 bases, the J end lost 0 bases, and 14 bases lay between the germline ends. CDR3 region: CASSSPGRRSGNTIYF. In nucleotides, the CDR3 is TGTGCCAGCTCATCCCCGGGACGGCGCTCTGGAAACACCATATATTTT.

The V and J genes are TRBV14 and TRBJ2-1; D unclear. The CDR3 runs 15 residues. Germline loops: CDR1 SGHDN, CDR2 FVKESK. With 1 base removed from V and 7 bases from J, the gap between germline ends came to 14 bases. The CDR3 here is CASSQAHFLENEQFF. The CDR3 bases are TGTGCCAGCAGCCAAGCCCATTTCCTTGAGAATGAGCAGTTCTTC.

This chain links TRBV19 with TRBJ2-7; tentative D call: TRBD1 (6 bases). V gave up 4 bases and J gave up 4 bases, with 20 bases separating them. The CDR3 contains 16 residues. Germline CDR1 and CDR2: LNHDA and SQIVND (reference sequence). CDR3 loop: CASSTPHTGKTYEQYF. The CDR3 bases are TGTGCCAGTAGTACCCCACACACAGGGAAGACATACGAGCAGTACTTC.

This rearrangement joins TRBV19 to TRBJ1-5; D is possibly TRBD1 (6 bases). Germline values: CDR1 LNHDA, CDR2 SQIVND (reference sequence). Trimming took 3 bases from V and 7 from J, leaving 16 bases between them. This CDR3 is built from 15 residues. The CDR3 spells CASSMLGGYRQPQHF. CDR3 coding DNA: TGTGCCAGTAGTATGTTAGGGGGGTACAGGCAGCCCCAGCATTTT.

CDR3 sequence: CASSDTGWGTEAFF. The CDR3 bases are TGTGCCAGCAGTGATACAGGGTGGGGCACTGAAGCTTTCTTT. J is TRBJ1-1 and V is TRBV2; maybe TRBD1 (6 bases). V was pared by 3 bases and J by 4 bases, with 12 bases between. CDR3 length: 14 amino acids. Per the germline V gene, CDR1 is SNHLY and CDR2 is FYNNEI. Filled out from reference TRBV2 and TRBJ1-1, the complete variable domain reads EPEVTQTPSHQVTQMGQEVILRCVPISNHLYFYWYRQILGQKVEFLVSFYNNEISEKSEIFDDQFSVERPDGSNFTLKIRSTKLEDSAMYFCASSDTGWGTEAFFGQGTRLTVV.

The V and J genes are TRBV4-1 and TRBJ1-2; D is perhaps TRBD1 (5 bases). The V gene lost 5 bases and the J gene lost 3 bases, with 19 bases spanning the gap. Germline assignment: CDR1 MGHRA and CDR2 YSYEKL. The CDR3 length is 16 residues. As DNA, the CDR3 is TGCGCCAGCAGCGCCCCCGGGACCTCGAGGGACTATGGCTACACCTTC. Its translation: CASSAPGTSRDYGYTF.

The chain employs TRBV7-2 and TRBJ2-5; TRBD2 matches at 10 bases. The CDR3 totals 13 residues. The V gene end was trimmed by 5 bases and the J gene end by 5 bases; junction bases not matched to a gene: 2. CDR1 is SGHTA, CDR2 FQGNSA, per germline. The CDR3 spells CASSVSGRETQYF. DNA for the CDR3: TGTGCCAGCAGCGTTAGCGGGAGGGAGACCCAGTACTTC.

The rearrangement links TRBV5-4 to TRBJ1-1, with D maybe TRBD1 (5 bases). The ends were cut back, 3 bases at V and 4 bases at J, with 13 bases in the middle. The CDR3 has 14 amino acids. Germline V gene sequence: CDR1 SGHNT, CDR2 YYREEE (reference sequence). Here the CDR3 reads CASSSPPGGTEAFF. The CDR3 nucleotides are TGTGCCAGCAGCTCCCCCCCGGGGGGCACTGAAGCTTTCTTT.

The chain links TRBV29-1 to TRBJ1-2; TRBD1 is a possible D gene (5 bases). The CDR3 extends over 11 amino acids. Trimming removed 2 bases at V and 14 bases at J, with 15 bases between. The germline V gene has CDR1 SQVTM and CDR2 ANQGSEA. The CDR3 spells CSVERGRAETF. In DNA, the CDR3 is TGCAGCGTTGAAAGGGGCAGGGCCGAGACCTTC.

The chain recombines TRBV2 with TRBJ2-1; TRBD2 matches at 8 bases. J gave up 9 bases and V 10 bases, and 17 bases lay outside the gene matches. CDR3 size: 15 residues. CDR1 SNHLY and CDR2 FYNNEI come from the germline V gene. The CDR3 sequence is CATRVGGRINSEQFF. The CDR3 DNA follows: TGTGCCACCAGGGTTGGCGGGAGGATCAACAGTGAGCAGTTCTTC.

The chain joins TRBV2 to TRBJ2-1; D is unresolved. Per the germline V gene, CDR1 is SNHLY and CDR2 is FYNNEI. The CDR3 runs to 9 residues. V lost 10 bases, J lost 10 bases, and 8 bases lay in between. The CDR3 DNA reads as TGTGCCACCTCTAGGGAGCAGTTCTTC. This sequence encodes CATSREQFF.

This clone was seen once. This chain uses TRBV28 with TRBJ2-2; 8 bases map to TRBD1. Per germline, CDR1 MDHEN and CDR2 SYDVKM. The CDR3 runs to 16 residues. Trimming took 6 bases from V and 3 from J; bases not matched to a gene: 9. The CDR3 loop is CASSVTGTGHTGELFF. The CDR3 DNA reads TGTGCCAGCAGCGTCACCGGGACAGGACACACCGGGGAGCTGTTTTTT. The whole variable domain, filled in from reference TRBV28 and TRBJ2-2, reads DVKVTQSSRYLVKRTGEKVFLECVQDMDHENMFWYRQDPGLGLRLIYFSYDVKMKEKGDIPEGYSVSREKKERFSLILESASTNQTSMYLCASSVTGTGHTGELFFGEGSRLTVL.

V is TRBV18 and J is TRBJ1-5, with 7 positions matching TRBD1. There are 15 residues in the CDR3. CDR1 is KGHSH, CDR2 LQKENI, per germline. V lost 3 bases to trimming and J lost 0 bases; unmatched junction nucleotides: 2. CDR3 sequence (DNA): TGTGCCAGCTCACCCGGGACAGATAGCAATCAGCCCCAGCATTTT. Translation: CASSPGTDSNQPQHF. The complete variable domain, with remaining parts taken from reference TRBV18 and TRBJ1-5, reads NAGVMQNPRHLVRRRGQEARLRCSPMKGHSHVYWYRQLPEEGLKFMVYLQKENIIDESGMPKERFSAEFPKEGPSILRIQQVVRGDSAAYFCASSPGTDSNQPQHFGDGTRLSIL.

The CDR3, as DNA: TGTGCCAGCAGTTTGGACTCTGGGGCCAACGTCCTGACTTTC. The encoded protein is CASSLDSGANVLTF. The chain has TRBV28 and TRBJ2-6; no clear D gene. Trimming shortened V by 3 bases and J by 0 bases, and 3 bases separated the two germline ends. Per germline, CDR1 MDHEN and CDR2 SYDVKM. The CDR3 totals 14 residues. Using reference TRBV28 and TRBJ2-6 for the parts outside the CDR3, the full variable domain is DVKVTQSSRYLVKRTGEKVFLECVQDMDHENMFWYRQDPGLGLRLIYFSYDVKMKEKGDIPEGYSVSREKKERFSLILESASTNQTSMYLCASSLDSGANVLTFGAGSRLTVL.

The chain has TRBV9 and TRBJ2-7; D gene uncertain. The CDR3 runs 14 residues. V lost 4 bases, J lost 5 bases, and 16 bases lay in between. Germline CDR1 reads SGDLS; CDR2 reads YYNGEE. The CDR3, as DNA: TGTGCCAGCAGCCCCCGGCAAGTAAGCGACGAGCAGTACTTC. Its protein is CASSPRQVSDEQYF.

The gene calls are TRBV27 and TRBJ2-7, with 16 nucleotides matching TRBD2. Germline V gives CDR1 MNHEY, CDR2 SMNVEV (reference sequence). CDR3 length: 18 residues. The V gene end was trimmed by 5 bases and the J gene end by 6 bases; junction bases not matched to a gene: 13. The CDR3 loop is CASSRTTGLAGGTREQYF. CDR3 DNA sequence: TGTGCCAGCAGTAGAACCACGGGACTAGCGGGAGGGACGCGCGAGCAGTACTTC.

This clone has a handful of counts. This sequence joins TRBV5-1 and TRBJ2-7, with no clear D. Per the germline V gene, CDR1 is SGHRS and CDR2 is YFSETQ. This CDR3 has 14 amino acids. V was pared by 0 bases and J by 7 bases, with 14 bases between. The CDR3 loop is CASSLEWAWREQYF. CDR3 DNA sequence: TGCGCCAGCAGCTTGGAGTGGGCCTGGCGGGAGCAGTACTTC.

The chain couples TRBV7-2 to TRBJ2-2; 13 nucleotides line up with TRBD2. Germline CDR1 is SGHTA and CDR2 is FQGNSA. Trimming cost V 5 bases and J 7 bases; bases outside gene matches: 7. The CDR3 contains 16 residues. CDR3 coding DNA: TGTGCCAGCAGCCCAGGACTAGCGGGAGTCGACGGGGAGCTGTTTTTT. Encoded protein: CASSPGLAGVDGELFF.

This chain uses TRBV11-3 with TRBJ2-2; D possibly matches TRBD1 or TRBD2 (5 bases each). The CDR3 is 17 amino acids. The germline V gene encodes CDR1 SGHNT and CDR2 YENEEA. Trimming stripped 5 bases from V and 0 bases from J, with 16 bases between. DNA of the CDR3: TGTGCCAGCAGCCCGCAAAGAGGGGCTACGAACACCGGGGAGCTGTTTTTT. Protein sequence: CASSPQRGATNTGELFF.

The rearrangement joins TRBV6-1 to TRBJ2-5; 8 nucleotides agree with TRBD1. With V trimmed by 6 bases and J by 5 bases, 8 bases remained unmatched. This CDR3 contains 14 residues. The V gene's germline CDR1 is MNHNS and CDR2 SASEGT. The CDR3, as DNA: TGTGCCAGCAGGGAGACAGGGGCAGGGGAGACCCAGTACTTC. This codes for CASRETGAGETQYF.

The chain links TRBV5-1 to TRBJ1-2; 7 bases are shared with TRBD1. Germline V gives CDR1 SGHRS, CDR2 YFSETQ. CDR3 length: 15 residues. V was clipped by 1 base and J by 4 bases; unmatched bases: 7. The CDR3 sequence: CASSLFTGDTYGYTF. DNA of the CDR3: TGCGCCAGCAGCTTGTTTACAGGGGATACCTATGGCTACACCTTC.